This T cell receptor beta chain was recovered during a study of T cell responses to AZD1222 COVID-19 vaccine. CDR1 MRHNA and CDR2 SNTAGT come from the germline V gene. The CDR3 covers 16 residues. Trimming stripped 0 bases from V and 4 bases from J, with 14 bases between. The method was immunoSEQ multiplex PCR; TCRdb's version includes in-frame clones alone and lacks a portion of them. The sample gives roughly 200,000 clones, 85% to 90% of which show up once; more than 7% is in the top ten. This chain uses TRBV6-4 with TRBJ2-3; D not resolved. The input for sequencing was peripheral blood, taken on day 0 of AZD1222 vaccination. The clonotype comes from an adult in good health. The CDR3 region is CASSDSATWRPDTQYF. CDR3 bases: TGTGCCAGCAGTGACTCGGCAACCTGGCGACCAGATACGCAGTATTTT.